This T cell receptor (beta chain) was sequenced for a study of graft-versus-host responses after intestinal transplantation. Across the study: Multivisceral, liver-intestinal, or isolated intestinal transplants were given to recipients.

Sequenced by immunoSEQ multiplex PCR; TCRdb stores in-frame clones only, minus some. The table lists tens of thousands of clones, over 80% of them singletons, with roughly 0.66% in the top ten. This CDR3 contains 14 residues. The germline gives CDR1 MNHNS, CDR2 SASEGT. Unmatched junction bases numbered 5, after V lost 6 bases and J lost 2 bases. The rearrangement joins TRBV6-1 to TRBJ1-2; 8 bases fit TRBD1. The sequencing used PBMCs, collected 98 days after intestinal transplantation. The TCR was taken from a human patient who received an intestinal transplant, so some T cells may come from the graft donor. The CDR3 sequence is CASSPGQGNYGYTF. The CDR3 DNA sequence: TGTGCCAGCAGCCCTGGACAGGGCAACTATGGCTACACCTTC.